One and the same sample provided the 12 T cell receptor beta chains below, sequenced in a study of CD8 T cells in ankylosing spondylitis. Overall study results and limits: Seemingly distinctive of ankylosing spondylitis blood was a TCR beta motif formed by eight highly homologous variants.

These receptors have no identified antigens. TCRdb fed the 5' RACE reads into MiXCR, producing one record per CDR3 protein. The sample lists approximately 400,000 distinct CDR3 sequences, 15% to 20% occurring once. The specimen was blood, either unsorted or a sorted T cell fraction (not recorded which). These receptors all come from a male donor with ankylosing spondylitis.

The count of this clonotype is one. The V and J genes are TRBV30 and TRBJ2-2; D gene unclear. Germline CDR1 GTSNPN, CDR2 SVGIG (reference sequence). This CDR3 has 13 residues. V dropped 4 bases and J dropped 2 bases, with 8 bases sitting between them. CDR3 in DNA: TGTGCCTGGAAACGAATAAACACCGGGGAGCTGTTTTTT. This codes for CAWKRINTGELFF.

This clonotype was seen more than once but under ten times. The chain recombines TRBV7-2 with TRBJ1-5, with unresolved D. This CDR3 spans 16 amino acids. Germline CDR1 SGHTA, CDR2 FQGNSA. Trimming left V 5 bases short and J 0 bases short, with 14 bases between. The CDR3 DNA reads as TGTGCCAGCAGCCCCGGCGGGTGGTCTAGCAATCAGCCCCAGCATTTT. Translating gives CASSPGGWSSNQPQHF.

The table lists this clonotype with many counts. One junction end does not reproduce the germline sequence, and a read error may be involved. The chain combines TRBV7-7 with TRBJ1-1, with D perhaps TRBD1 (5 bases). The CDR3 extends over 13 amino acids. Germline V gene data show CDR1 as SSHAT and CDR2 as FNYEAQ (reference sequence). The CDR3 loop is CASSMTENTEAFF. The CDR3 coding sequence is TGTGCTAGCAGCATGACAGAGAACACTGAAGCTTTCTTT. Supplemented by reference TRBV7-7 and TRBJ1-1, the full variable domain reads GAGVSQSPRYKVTKRGQDVTLRCDPISSHATLYWYQQALGQGPEFLTYFNYEAQPDKSGLPSDRFSAERPEGSISTLTIQRTEQRDSAMYRCASSMTENTEAFFGQGTRLTVV.

The CDR3 bases are TGCAGTGCTACGACAGAACTGGAGACCCAGTACTTC. Its translation: CSATTELETQYF. The V gene is TRBV20-1, the J gene TRBJ2-5; a possible D gene is TRBD1 (5 bases). The CDR3 has 12 amino acids. The ends were cut back, 4 bases at V and 5 bases at J, with 11 bases in the middle. Germline values: CDR1 DFQATT, CDR2 SNEGSKA (reference sequence).

V gene TRBV24-1 combines with J gene TRBJ2-5; D gene ambiguous. The germline V and J ends were trimmed by 2 bases and 1 base, with 4 bases remaining between them. From germline, CDR1 is KGHDR and CDR2 SFDVKD. The CDR3 is 13 amino acids. CDR3 loop: CATSDSSQETQYF. The CDR3 bases are TGTGCCACCAGTGATTCCAGCCAAGAGACCCAGTACTTC.

The chain links TRBV5-1 to TRBJ2-1, with 10 bases fitting TRBD2. Germline V gene lookup returns CDR1 SGHRS and CDR2 YFSETQ. The V and J ends lost 4 bases and 7 bases, in that order; junction bases with no gene match: 14. The CDR3 is 17 amino acids. CDR3 in amino acids: CASSAAAGLAIGNEQFF. The DNA for the CDR3 is TGCGCCAGCAGCGCGGCGGCGGGACTAGCGATAGGGAATGAGCAGTTCTTC.

The rearrangement joins TRBV7-9 to TRBJ2-2; TRBD1 is a possible D gene (6 bases). The germline V and J ends were trimmed by 5 bases and 2 bases, with 12 bases remaining between them. CDR3 size: 15 residues. Germline loops: CDR1 SEHNR, CDR2 FQNEAQ (reference sequence). The CDR3 DNA reads as TGTGCCAGCAGCGCCCGGGACACCAACACCGGGGAGCTGTTTTTT. Amino acid sequence: CASSARDTNTGELFF.

The gene calls are TRBV3-1 and TRBJ1-2; TRBD1 matches 11 bases. With V trimmed by 1 base and J by 8 bases, 6 bases remained unmatched. Germline V gives CDR1 LGHDT, CDR2 YNNKEL (reference sequence). This CDR3 is 15 amino acids long. The CDR3 DNA follows: TGTGCCAGCAGCCAAGGGGACAGGGGGTTAGGCGGCTACACCTTC. Translating it yields CASSQGDRGLGGYTF.

CDR3 sequence: CASSHGEYGYTF. CDR3 bases: TGTGCCAGCAGCCACGGGGAGTATGGCTACACCTTC. This rearrangement joins TRBV6-5 to TRBJ1-2; D unclear. The V end was cut by 6 bases, the J end by 5 bases, with 10 bases between. This CDR3 comprises 12 residues. Germline V gives CDR1 MNHEY, CDR2 SVGAGI.

This clonotype was seen more than once but under ten times. The chain has TRBV5-5 and TRBJ1-2; possibly TRBD1 for D (6 bases). The ends were cut back, 4 bases at V and 6 bases at J, with 19 bases in the middle. Germline V CDR1 and CDR2: SGHKS, YYEKEE (reference sequence). The length of the CDR3 is 15 residues. The chain's CDR3 is CASSMVGGRLDGYTF. CDR3 in DNA: TGTGCCAGCAGCATGGTAGGGGGACGGCTAGATGGCTACACCTTC.

The rearrangement joins TRBV18 to TRBJ2-1; D is uncertain. Germline assignment: CDR1 KGHSH and CDR2 LQKENI. The length of the CDR3 is 13 residues. V was cut by 1 base and J by 8 bases, with 9 bases left in between. CDR3: CASSPHQDDEQFF. CDR3 sequence (DNA): TGTGCCAGCTCACCACACCAAGATGATGAGCAGTTCTTC.

There are a few counts of this clonotype. The CDR3 nucleotides are TGCAGCGTTGAAGGCCGCCCCGGGACAAAGAACACCGGGGAGCTGTTTTTT. This encodes CSVEGRPGTKNTGELFF. V usage is TRBV29-1 and J usage is TRBJ2-2; tentative D call: TRBD1 (6 bases). Germline CDR1 and CDR2: SQVTM and ANQGSEA. The V end lost 1 base, the J end lost 1 base, and 16 bases lay between the germline ends. The CDR3 contains 17 residues.